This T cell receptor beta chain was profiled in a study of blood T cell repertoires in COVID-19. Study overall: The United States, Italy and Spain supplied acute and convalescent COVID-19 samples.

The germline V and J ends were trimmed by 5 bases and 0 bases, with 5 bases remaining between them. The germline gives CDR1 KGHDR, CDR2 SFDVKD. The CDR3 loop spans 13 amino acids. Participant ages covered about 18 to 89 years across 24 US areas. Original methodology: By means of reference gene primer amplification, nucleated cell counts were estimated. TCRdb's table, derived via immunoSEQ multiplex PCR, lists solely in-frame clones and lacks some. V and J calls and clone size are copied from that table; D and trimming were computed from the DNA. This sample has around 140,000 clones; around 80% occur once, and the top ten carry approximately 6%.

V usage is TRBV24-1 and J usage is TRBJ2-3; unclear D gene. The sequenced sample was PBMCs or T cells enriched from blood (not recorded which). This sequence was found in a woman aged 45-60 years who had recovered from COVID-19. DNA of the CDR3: TGTGCCACCAGTGGACTCAGCACAGATACGCAGTATTTT. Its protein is CATSGLSTDTQYF.